This TCR beta chain was observed in a study of cytomegalovirus exposure and HLA in healthy donors. Study-wide results and limits: The listing of 160 or so TCR beta chains classed them as cytomegalovirus-associated.

In regard to this clone: What it binds is not known.

Data came from immunoSEQ multiplex PCR; TCRdb stores just in-frame clones and leaves some out. Of 250,000 to 300,000 clones listed, 70% to 90% are singletons. CDR3 size: 13 residues. Germline V lookup: CDR1 MNHEY, CDR2 SMNVEV (reference sequence). V lost 6 bases and J lost 5, with 13 bases in between. This sequence was found in a woman aged 18-29 years in good health and CMV-seronegative. Sequences were obtained from PBMCs. J is TRBJ2-5 and V is TRBV27; a possible D gene is TRBD1 (6 bases). The CDR3, as DNA: TGTGCCAGCAGGGCACAGGGTTCCGAGACCCAGTACTTC. Translating gives CASRAQGSETQYF.